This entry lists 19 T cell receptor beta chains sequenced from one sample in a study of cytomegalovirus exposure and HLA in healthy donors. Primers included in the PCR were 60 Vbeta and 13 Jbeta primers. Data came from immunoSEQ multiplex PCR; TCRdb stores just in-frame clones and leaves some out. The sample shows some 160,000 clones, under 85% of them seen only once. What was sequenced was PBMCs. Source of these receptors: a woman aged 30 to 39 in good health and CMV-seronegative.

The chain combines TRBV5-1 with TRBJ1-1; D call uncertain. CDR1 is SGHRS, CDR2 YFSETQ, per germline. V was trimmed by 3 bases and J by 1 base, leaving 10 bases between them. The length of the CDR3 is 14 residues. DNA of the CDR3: TGCGCCAGCAGCTACGACGGGTCGAACACTGAAGCTTTCTTT. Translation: CASSYDGSNTEAFF.

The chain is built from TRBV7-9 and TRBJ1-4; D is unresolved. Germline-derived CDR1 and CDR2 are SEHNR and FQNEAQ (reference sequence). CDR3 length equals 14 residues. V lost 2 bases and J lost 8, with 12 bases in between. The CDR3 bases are TGTGCCAGCAGCTTACGCACTCAGAGGGAAAAACTGTTTTTT. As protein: CASSLRTQREKLFF.

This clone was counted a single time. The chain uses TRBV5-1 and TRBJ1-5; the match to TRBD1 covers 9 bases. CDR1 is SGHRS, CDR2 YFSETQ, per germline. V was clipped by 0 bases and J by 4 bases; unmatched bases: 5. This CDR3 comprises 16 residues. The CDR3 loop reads CASSLGSGQGNQPQHF. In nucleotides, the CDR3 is TGCGCCAGCAGCTTGGGAAGCGGACAGGGGAATCAGCCCCAGCATTTT.

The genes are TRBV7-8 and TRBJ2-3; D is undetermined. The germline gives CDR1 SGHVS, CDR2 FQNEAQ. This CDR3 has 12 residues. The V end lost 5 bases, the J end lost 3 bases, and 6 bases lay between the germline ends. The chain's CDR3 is CASSHFTDTQYF. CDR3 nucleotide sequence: TGTGCCAGCAGCCACTTTACAGATACGCAGTATTTT.

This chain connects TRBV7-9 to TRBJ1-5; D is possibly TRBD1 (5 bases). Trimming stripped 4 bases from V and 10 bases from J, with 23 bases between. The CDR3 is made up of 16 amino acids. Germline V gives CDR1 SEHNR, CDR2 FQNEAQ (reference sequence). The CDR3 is CASSSTLGGALGPQHF. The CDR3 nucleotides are TGTGCCAGCAGCTCCACCTTAGGCGGGGCTCTAGGTCCCCAGCATTTT.

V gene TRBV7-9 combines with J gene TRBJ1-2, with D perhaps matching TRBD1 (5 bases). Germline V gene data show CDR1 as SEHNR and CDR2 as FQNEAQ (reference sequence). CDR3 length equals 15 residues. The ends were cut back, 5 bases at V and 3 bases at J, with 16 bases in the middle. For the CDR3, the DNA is TGTGCCAGCAGCCGCTACCAGGGTAATGACTATGGCTACACCTTC. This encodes CASSRYQGNDYGYTF.

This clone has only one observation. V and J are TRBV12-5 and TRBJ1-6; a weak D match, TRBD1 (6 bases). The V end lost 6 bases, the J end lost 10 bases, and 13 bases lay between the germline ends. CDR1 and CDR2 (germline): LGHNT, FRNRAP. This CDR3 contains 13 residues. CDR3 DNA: TGTGCTAGTGGACCCGAGACAGGATCACCCCTCCACTTT. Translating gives CASGPETGSPLHF.

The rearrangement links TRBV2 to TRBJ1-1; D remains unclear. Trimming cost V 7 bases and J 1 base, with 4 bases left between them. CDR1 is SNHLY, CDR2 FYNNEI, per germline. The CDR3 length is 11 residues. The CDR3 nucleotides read TGTGCCAGCATGAGGAACACTGAAGCTTTCTTT. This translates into CASMRNTEAFF.

Here the CDR3 DNA reads TGTGCCAGCAGCTCCAGACAGCTTCAGGGGGACTATGGCTACACCTTC. It encodes CASSSRQLQGDYGYTF. The genes are TRBV5-4 and TRBJ1-2; 7 bases line up with TRBD1. V shed 3 bases, J shed 3 bases, and the junction held 11 bases outside the gene matches. CDR3 length: 16 amino acids. From germline, CDR1 is SGHNT and CDR2 YYREEE (reference sequence).

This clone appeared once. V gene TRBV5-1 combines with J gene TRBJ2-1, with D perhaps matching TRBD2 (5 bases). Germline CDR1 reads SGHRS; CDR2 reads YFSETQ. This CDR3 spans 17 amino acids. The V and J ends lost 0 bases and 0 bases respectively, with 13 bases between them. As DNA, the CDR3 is TGCGCCAGCAGCTTGGACTTACTAGGGAGCTCCTACAATGAGCAGTTCTTC. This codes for CASSLDLLGSSYNEQFF.

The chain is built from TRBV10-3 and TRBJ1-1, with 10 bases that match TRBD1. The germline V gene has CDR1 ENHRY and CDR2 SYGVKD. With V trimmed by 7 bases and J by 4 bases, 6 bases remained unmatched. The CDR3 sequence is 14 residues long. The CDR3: CAINPTGGSTEAFF. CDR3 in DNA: TGTGCCATCAACCCGACAGGGGGCTCCACTGAAGCTTTCTTT.

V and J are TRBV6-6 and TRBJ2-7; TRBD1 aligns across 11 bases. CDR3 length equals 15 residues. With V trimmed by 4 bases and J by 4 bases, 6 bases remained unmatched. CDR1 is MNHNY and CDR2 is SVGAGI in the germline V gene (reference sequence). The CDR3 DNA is TGTGCCAGCAGTTCCCCGGGACAGGGGGTATACGAGCAGTACTTC. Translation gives CASSSPGQGVYEQYF.

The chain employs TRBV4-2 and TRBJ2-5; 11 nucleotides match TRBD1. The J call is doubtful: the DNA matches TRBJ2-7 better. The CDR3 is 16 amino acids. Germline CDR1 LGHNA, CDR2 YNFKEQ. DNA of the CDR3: TGTGCCAGCAGCCAAACAGGGACAGGGGGGGCCTACGAGCAGTACTTC. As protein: CASSQTGTGGAYEQYF.

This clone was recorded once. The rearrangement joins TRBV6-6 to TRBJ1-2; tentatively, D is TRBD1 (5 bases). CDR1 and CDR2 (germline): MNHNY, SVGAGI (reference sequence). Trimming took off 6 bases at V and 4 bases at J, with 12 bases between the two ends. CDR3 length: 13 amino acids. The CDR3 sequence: CASRLDSPYGYTF. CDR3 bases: TGTGCCAGCAGGTTAGACAGTCCCTATGGCTACACCTTC.

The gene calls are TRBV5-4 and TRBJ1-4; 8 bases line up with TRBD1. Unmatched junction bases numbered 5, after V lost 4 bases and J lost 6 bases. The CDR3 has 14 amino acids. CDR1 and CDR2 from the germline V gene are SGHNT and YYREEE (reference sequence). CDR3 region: CASSQGATDEKLFF. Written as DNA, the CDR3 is TGTGCCAGCAGCCAGGGGGCGACGGATGAAAAACTGTTTTTT.

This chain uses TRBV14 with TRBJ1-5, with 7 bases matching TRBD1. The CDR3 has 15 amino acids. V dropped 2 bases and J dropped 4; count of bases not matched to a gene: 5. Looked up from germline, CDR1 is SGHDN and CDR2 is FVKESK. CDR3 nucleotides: TGTGCCAGCAGCCAACTGGGACAGAGGAATCAGCCCCAGCATTTT. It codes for CASSQLGQRNQPQHF. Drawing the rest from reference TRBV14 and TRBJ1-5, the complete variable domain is EAGVTQFPSHSVIEKGQTVTLRCDPISGHDNLYWYRRVMGKEIKFLLHFVKESKQDESGMPNNRFLAERTGGTYSTLKVQPAELEDSGVYFCASSQLGQRNQPQHFGDGTRLSIL.

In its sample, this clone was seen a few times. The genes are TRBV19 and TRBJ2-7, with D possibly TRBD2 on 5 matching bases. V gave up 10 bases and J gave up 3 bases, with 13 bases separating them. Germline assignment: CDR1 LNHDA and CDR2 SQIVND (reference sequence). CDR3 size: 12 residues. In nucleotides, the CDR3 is TGTGCCACCCAGGAGGCGGGCTACGAGCAGTACTTC. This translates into CATQEAGYEQYF.

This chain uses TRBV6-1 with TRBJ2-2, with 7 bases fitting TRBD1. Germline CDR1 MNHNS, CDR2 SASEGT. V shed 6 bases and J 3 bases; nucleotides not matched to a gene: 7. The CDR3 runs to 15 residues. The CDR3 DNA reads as TGTGCCAGCAGAGAGGTGGGACAGCACACCGGGGAGCTGTTTTTT. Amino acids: CASREVGQHTGELFF.

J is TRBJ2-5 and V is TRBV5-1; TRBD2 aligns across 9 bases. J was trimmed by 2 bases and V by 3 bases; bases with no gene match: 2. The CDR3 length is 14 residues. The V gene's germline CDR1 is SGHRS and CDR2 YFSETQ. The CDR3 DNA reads TGCGCCAGCAGCTCCGGACTAGCGCAAGAGACCCAGTACTTC. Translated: CASSSGLAQETQYF.